This entry features one T cell receptor beta chain sequence. Its antigen is not known. With V trimmed by 2 bases and J by 5 bases, 11 bases remained unmatched. Germline lookup yields CDR1 SGHNT and CDR2 YYREEE (reference sequence). The CDR3 runs 16 residues. The sample belongs to a study of cytomegalovirus exposure and HLA in healthy donors. PCR primers comprised 60 Vbeta and 13 Jbeta primers. Sequencing was performed with immunoSEQ multiplex PCR; in TCRdb, only in-frame clones are kept and a portion is missing. In the table there are roughly 250,000 clones, around two thirds of which are singletons. The study's findings and limits: Trimming of TCR beta V- and J-genes showed a link, identified in a later analysis, to a missense DCLRE1C variant. The study flagged around 150 TCR beta chains as cytomegalovirus-associated.

The rearrangement links TRBV5-4 to TRBJ2-7; TRBD2 agrees at 9 bases. The sequenced sample was PBMCs. The TCR comes from a female donor in good health and CMV-seronegative. CDR3 protein: CASSLAGAGGYHEQYF. Here the CDR3 DNA reads TGTGCCAGCAGCTTAGCGGGTGCGGGAGGGTACCACGAGCAGTACTTC.